This T cell receptor beta chain is from a study of blood T cell repertoires in COVID-19. As for the study in general: The United States, Italy and Spain provided the acute and convalescent COVID-19 samples.

In the original workflow: By means of reference gene primer amplification, nucleated cell counts were estimated. TCRdb's table, derived via immunoSEQ multiplex PCR, lists solely in-frame clones and lacks some. The V and J calls and clone size are taken from that table; D and trimming were inferred from the DNA. The sample yields under 200,000 clones, 80% to 90% seen once. This clone was counted a few times. Donors in Cohort 3 counted as recovered after two negative PCRs, clearance, or symptom resolution. The CDR3 extends over 16 amino acids. J was trimmed by 8 bases and V by 3 bases; bases with no gene match: 8. Per the germline V gene, CDR1 is SGDLS and CDR2 is YYNGEE.

The sequencing input was PBMCs or T cells enriched from blood (not recorded which). The chain links TRBV9 to TRBJ2-1, with 13 nucleotides matching TRBD2. This receptor was taken from a young woman who had recovered from COVID-19. CDR3 nucleotides: TGTGCCAGCAGCGCCCGAACTAGCGGGGGGGCACATGAGCAGTTCTTC. The encoded protein is CASSARTSGGAHEQFF.